The clone carrying this T cell receptor beta chain has only one observation. These data originate in a study of blood T cell repertoires in COVID-19. Overall study: Some COVID-19 samples were acute and others convalescent; all came from the United States, Italy and Spain. The cDNA or gDNA used as material had been derived from T cells, B-cell-depleted T cells, or PBMCs.

In the original analysis: Reference gene primer amplification gave nucleated cell count estimates. Only in-frame clones appear in the TCRdb table, and some are missing; sequencing was by immunoSEQ multiplex PCR. Clone size and V and J calls were adopted from that table, with D and trimming inferred from the DNA. The sample comprises 200,000 to 300,000 clones, around 86% of which are singletons, and approximately 1.5% rests with the top ten. V shed 0 bases and J shed 4 bases, with 14 bases lying between them. The CDR3 covers 16 residues. Germline CDR1 is LGHDT and CDR2 is YNNKEL (reference sequence). V usage is TRBV3-1 (or the pseudogene TRBV3-2) and J usage is TRBJ2-3; possibly TRBD1 for D (6 bases). This receptor was taken from a woman aged 40 to 50 who had recovered from COVID-19. The material sequenced was peripheral blood. The CDR3 DNA is TGTGCCAGCAGCCAAGAGAGACAGGAGGTCTCAGATACGCAGTATTTT. This translates into CASSQERQEVSDTQYF.